These 25 T cell receptor beta chains originate from one sample sequenced in a study of blood T cell repertoires in COVID-19. Produced via immunoSEQ multiplex PCR; TCRdb's table is partial and in-frame only. The sample gives some 180,000 clones, about 88% of which show up once; around 2% is in the top ten. The material sequenced was peripheral blood. These receptors all come from a man aged 50-60 years who had recovered from COVID-19.

The chain uses TRBV3-1 (or the pseudogene TRBV3-2) and TRBJ2-3; 7 bases match TRBD2. The V gene end was trimmed by 4 bases and the J gene end by 5 bases; junction bases not matched to a gene: 9. This CDR3 contains 15 residues. Germline V gives CDR1 LGHDT, CDR2 YNNKEL (reference sequence). The CDR3 is CASSPWERGIDTQYF. The CDR3 nucleotides read TGTGCCAGCAGCCCCTGGGAGCGGGGAATAGATACGCAGTATTTT.

This clone is a singleton in its sample. The chain carries TRBV19 and TRBJ2-7, with a possible D match to TRBD1 (6 bases). CDR1 LNHDA and CDR2 SQIVND come from the germline V gene (reference sequence). Between the trimmed V and J ends, which lost 5 bases and 1 base, there was a span of 18 bases. This CDR3 has 16 residues. This CDR3 reads CASSLQQGSYSYEQYF. CDR3 coding DNA: TGTGCCAGTAGTCTACAACAGGGCTCCTATTCCTACGAGCAGTACTTC. The whole variable domain, filled in from reference TRBV19 and TRBJ2-7, reads DGGITQSPKYLFRKEGQNVTLSCEQNLNHDAMYWYRQDPGQGLRLIYYSQIVNDFQKGDIAEGYSVSREKKESFPLTVTSAQKNPTAFYLCASSLQQGSYSYEQYFGPGTRLTVT.

V is TRBV11-2 and J is TRBJ2-2, with 11 bases that match TRBD2. Germline-derived CDR1 and CDR2 are SGHAT and FQNNGV. The V and J ends lost 2 bases and 5 bases, in that order; junction bases with no gene match: 7. CDR3 length equals 17 residues. CDR3 coding DNA: TGTGCCAGCAGCTTACTAGCGGGGGGTTTCGGGACCGGGGAGCTGTTTTTT. It codes for CASSLLAGGFGTGELFF. The full variable domain, with the rest looked up from reference TRBV11-2 and TRBJ2-2, is EAGVAQSPRYKIIEKRQSVAFWCNPISGHATLYWYQQILGQGPKLLIQFQNNGVVDDSQLPKDRFSAERLKGVDSTLKIQPAKLEDSAVYLCASSLLAGGFGTGELFFGEGSRLTVL.

This chain connects TRBV5-6 to TRBJ1-3; D is unclear. There are 15 residues in the CDR3. Between the trimmed V and J ends, which lost 3 bases and 0 bases, there was a span of 10 bases. CDR1 SGHDT and CDR2 YYEEEE come from the germline V gene. The CDR3 DNA is TGTGCCAGCAGCTCCCCCACGAGCTCTGGAAACACCATATATTTT. Amino acids: CASSSPTSSGNTIYF.

The chain couples TRBV7-2 to TRBJ1-2; TRBD1 is a possible D gene (6 bases). V was clipped by 0 bases and J by 6 bases, with 14 bases between them. Germline CDR1 and CDR2: SGHTA and FQGNSA. This CDR3 spans 15 amino acids. The CDR3 DNA follows: TGTGCCAGCAGCTTAGCGGTCGACAGGTCAGATGGCTACACCTTC. It translates to CASSLAVDRSDGYTF.

The chain links TRBV5-1 to TRBJ2-3; 11 bases map to TRBD2. The CDR3 is made up of 16 amino acids. Losses at the gene ends were 4 bases for V and 0 bases for J; bases not matched to a gene: 4. Germline V gene data show CDR1 as SGHRS and CDR2 as YFSETQ. CDR3 residues: CASSQGTSGSTDTQYF. The CDR3 region has the DNA TGCGCCAGCAGCCAAGGGACTAGCGGTAGCACAGATACGCAGTATTTT.

The chain has TRBV6-5 and TRBJ2-2; D is undetermined. This CDR3 region has 14 residues. Germline lookup yields CDR1 MNHEY and CDR2 SVGAGI. V lost 1 base and J lost 3, with 6 bases in between. As DNA, the CDR3 is TGTGCCAGCAGTTACTTCACTTACACCGGGGAGCTGTTTTTT. Translated: CASSYFTYTGELFF.

The V call is TRBV4-3, the J call TRBJ2-7, with D maybe TRBD2 (5 bases). This CDR3 has 18 residues. CDR1 and CDR2 (germline): LGHNA, YSLEER. Deletions cut 1 base from V and 4 bases from J, with 23 bases between. CDR3 coding DNA: TGCGCCAGCAGCCAAGCTATCAGTTATCGGACGGGAAGTTACGAGCAGTACTTC. Translation gives CASSQAISYRTGSYEQYF.

CDR3: CSVVVQSAEQYF. For the CDR3, the DNA is TGCAGCGTGGTGGTACAGAGTGCCGAGCAGTACTTC. The chain uses TRBV29-1 and TRBJ2-7, with no clear D. The V end lost 6 bases, the J end lost 6 bases, and 15 bases lay between the germline ends. Per the germline V gene, CDR1 is SQVTM and CDR2 is ANQGSEA. The CDR3 totals 12 residues.

The gene calls are TRBV30 and TRBJ1-5; D unclear. CDR1 is GTSNPN, CDR2 SVGIG, per germline (reference sequence). The CDR3 has 14 residues. V lost 0 bases and J 0 bases, leaving 6 bases between the germline ends. DNA for the CDR3: TGTGCCTGGAGTGTAATCGGTAGCAATCAGCCCCAGCATTTT. It specifies CAWSVIGSNQPQHF.

The rearrangement links TRBV6-5 to TRBJ1-1; possibly TRBD1 for D (5 bases). This CDR3 contains 14 residues. V lost 7 bases and J lost 3, with 15 bases in between. CDR1 is MNHEY, CDR2 SVGAGI, per germline. The CDR3 DNA is TGTGCCAGCAAGGGGTATGTCGGTGACACTGAAGCTTTCTTT. This codes for CASKGYVGDTEAFF.

The V call is TRBV28, the J call TRBJ1-1; D gene uncertain. V dropped 5 bases and J dropped 5 bases, with 12 bases sitting between them. CDR1 and CDR2 from the germline V gene are MDHEN and SYDVKM. CDR3 length: 13 residues. The CDR3 loop reads CASSPPLRTEAFF. The CDR3 DNA is TGTGCCAGCAGTCCTCCCCTGAGGACTGAAGCTTTCTTT.

V gene TRBV11-3 combines with J gene TRBJ2-5; D is possibly TRBD2 (6 bases). Germline V gene lookup returns CDR1 SGHNT and CDR2 YENEEA. CDR3 length: 16 amino acids. V dropped 5 bases and J dropped 5 bases, with 21 bases sitting between them. CDR3 sequence: CASSPMVGGGWETQYF. The CDR3 DNA reads as TGTGCCAGCAGCCCGATGGTCGGGGGAGGATGGGAGACCCAGTACTTC.

This rearrangement joins TRBV7-3 to TRBJ2-7, with unresolved D. Trimming pared 0 bases from V and 6 bases from J, leaving 21 bases between. The CDR3 totals 17 residues. The germline V gene encodes CDR1 SGHTA and CDR2 FQGTGA. The CDR3 sequence: CASSLTLRSDSISEQYF. The DNA for the CDR3 is TGTGCCAGCAGCTTAACGTTAAGGAGCGATTCGATCTCCGAGCAGTACTTC.

This sequence joins TRBV6-5 and TRBJ1-4, with D tentatively TRBD1 (6 bases). Trimming removed 6 bases at V and 6 bases at J, with 14 bases between. This CDR3 spans 14 amino acids. Germline values: CDR1 MNHEY, CDR2 SVGAGI. The CDR3 region is CASRPQGGDEKLFF. Written as DNA, the CDR3 is TGTGCCAGCAGACCACAGGGAGGGGATGAAAAACTGTTTTTT.

The gene calls are TRBV6-2 or TRBV6-3 and TRBJ1-1; a weak D match, TRBD1 (6 bases). From germline, CDR1 is MNHEY and CDR2 SVGEGT. The CDR3 has 17 residues. Trimming pared 5 bases from V and 7 bases from J, leaving 26 bases between. The CDR3: CASSIYPNRGGRIEAFF. CDR3 DNA sequence: TGTGCCAGCAGTATATATCCCAACCGGGGGGGCAGAATTGAAGCTTTCTTT.

V is TRBV27 and J is TRBJ2-4; TRBD1 might be the D (6 bases). The CDR3 is made up of 16 amino acids. Germline CDR1 MNHEY, CDR2 SMNVEV (reference sequence). Trimming removed 0 bases at V and 9 bases at J, with 18 bases between. CDR3: CASSLSSGYRVSIQYF. CDR3 coding DNA: TGTGCCAGCAGTTTATCGTCGGGGTACAGGGTTAGCATTCAGTACTTC.

J is TRBJ1-4 and V is TRBV6-2 or TRBV6-3; 9 nucleotides align to TRBD1. CDR3 length: 14 residues. CDR1 is MNHEY and CDR2 is SVGEGT in the germline V gene. Trimming removed 6 bases from V and 8 bases from J; junction bases left unmatched: 7. The chain's CDR3 is CASSRGQGREKLFF. The CDR3 coding sequence is TGTGCCAGCAGCCGGGGACAGGGACGAGAAAAACTGTTTTTT.

J is TRBJ1-2 and V is TRBV11-2; D is undetermined. The CDR3 runs 15 residues. Trimming took 7 bases from V and 1 from J, leaving 16 bases between them. Looked up from germline, CDR1 is SGHAT and CDR2 is FQNNGV. The CDR3 nucleotides are TGTGCCAGCACCCCCCACCGACAAGTTAACTATGGCTACACCTTC. Protein: CASTPHRQVNYGYTF.

The chain joins TRBV9 to TRBJ2-1, with D tentatively TRBD1 (6 bases). V was clipped by 5 bases and J by 5 bases, with 14 bases between them. Germline V lookup: CDR1 SGDLS, CDR2 YYNGEE. The CDR3 is 14 amino acids. CDR3 in amino acids: CASSRDTYNNEQFF. In DNA, the CDR3 is TGTGCCAGCAGTAGGGACACTTATAACAATGAGCAGTTCTTC.

This chain links TRBV7-2 with TRBJ1-2; 8 positions agree with TRBD1. The CDR3 sequence is 15 residues long. Germline V gene data show CDR1 as SGHTA and CDR2 as FQGNSA. With V trimmed by 2 bases and J by 1 base, 3 bases remained unmatched. DNA for the CDR3: TGTGCCAGCAGCTTAAGGGACAGGAGTAACTATGGCTACACCTTC. It codes for CASSLRDRSNYGYTF.

The chain employs TRBV5-1 and TRBJ2-7; maybe TRBD1 (5 bases). The V end was cut by 3 bases, the J end by 2 bases, with 9 bases between. Per the germline V gene, CDR1 is SGHRS and CDR2 is YFSETQ. There are 13 residues in the CDR3. This CDR3 reads CASSYQGTYEQYF. The CDR3 nucleotides read TGCGCCAGCAGCTATCAGGGAACCTACGAGCAGTACTTC.

The CDR3 DNA reads TGCGCCAGCAGTGAGCCTCGGGACACCACAGGAAACATTCAGTACTTC. It yields the protein CASSEPRDTTGNIQYF. The chain joins TRBV10-2 to TRBJ2-4; D perhaps matches TRBD1 (6 bases). The V gene's germline CDR1 is WSHSY and CDR2 SAAADI. V was trimmed by 2 bases and J by 6 bases, leaving 17 bases between them. The CDR3 is made up of 16 amino acids.

The V gene is TRBV28, the J gene TRBJ2-7; 8 positions agree with TRBD2. CDR3 length: 16 amino acids. The germline CDR1 and CDR2 sequences are MDHEN and SYDVKM. V dropped 5 bases and J dropped 6; count of bases not matched to a gene: 15. The CDR3 spells CASSIAMGLGAREQYF. CDR3 coding DNA: TGTGCCAGCAGTATCGCCATGGGACTAGGAGCCCGCGAGCAGTACTTC.

This chain connects TRBV7-2 to TRBJ2-6, with 7 bases that match TRBD1. There are 17 residues in the CDR3. Germline assignment: CDR1 SGHTA and CDR2 FQGNSA. V lost 5 bases to trimming and J lost 1 base; unmatched junction nucleotides: 8. The chain's CDR3 is CASSIWGQSSGANVLTF. CDR3 DNA: TGTGCCAGCAGCATATGGGGACAGAGTTCTGGGGCCAACGTCCTGACTTTC.